This paragraph covers one T cell receptor (beta chain) sequence. What it binds is not known. TCRdb independently ran MiXCR on the 5' RACE reads; one entry per CDR3 protein. The sample lists hundreds of thousands of distinct CDR3 sequences, roughly an eighth seen once, with about 20% in the top ten. This sample was taken from a study of T-cell memory formation after mild COVID-19. Study outcomes and limitations: Whether second-wave clones peaking at day 37 were SARS-CoV-2 specific went unconfirmed.

This CDR3 is 15 amino acids long. The V gene's germline CDR1 is MNHEY and CDR2 SVGAGI. Trimming cost V 7 bases and J 4 bases, with 19 bases left between them. The TCR was taken from a man between 18 and 35 years old who had mild COVID-19 (a few samples of this study predate the infection). Cell type and time point are not known. The chain has TRBV6-5 and TRBJ1-2, with D maybe TRBD1 (6 bases). What was sequenced was PBMCs or a T cell subset sorted from them (not recorded which). DNA for the CDR3: TGTGCCAGCACTCTCCGTGGGGGGGCAGGCTATGGCTACACCTTC. Residues: CASTLRGGAGYGYTF.